The source of this T cell receptor beta chain is a study of a mutant IDH1 vaccine in newly diagnosed glioma. About the research overall: Patients under treatment included about 60% males and about 38% females and had a mean age of approximately 44 years. Most patients had radiochemotherapy with temozolomide before enrollment; others had one alone. Study-wide results and limits: Pseudoprogression apparently lacked any relation to changes in top peripheral T cell clonotypes.

The time point denotes: baseline, week 1 (first vaccination visit). Regarding treatment: pre-vaccination baseline after standard-of-care therapy. Note on this clone: No antigen is known for it.

The CDR3 extends over 15 amino acids. Germline V gene sequence: CDR1 WNHNN, CDR2 SYGVQD (reference sequence). Trimming removed 2 bases at V and 1 base at J, with 11 bases between. The table came from immunoSEQ multiplex PCR; TCRdb's copy has only in-frame clones and leaves some out. The sample consists of more than 80,000 clones, about four fifths of them appearing once. The receptor was derived from a woman aged 45-59 years with glioma. The sequences come from PBMCs, collected from a glioma patient treated with radiotherapy, temozolomide or both. The J gene is TRBJ2-5, the V gene TRBV10-1; no definite D call. The CDR3 DNA is TGCGCCAGCAGTGAGACTCGTCCACTCCAAGAGACCCAGTACTTC. Amino acid sequence: CASSETRPLQETQYF.